The clone carrying this T cell receptor beta chain occurred a few times. Its antigen is not known. Germline lookup yields CDR1 DFQATT and CDR2 SNEGSKA (reference sequence). V lost 1 base and J lost 5, with 11 bases in between. The CDR3 loop spans 13 amino acids. This record belongs to a study of regulatory T cells in long-lasting Graves disease. Study results and caveats: Persistent disease preferred TRBV28, TRBJ1-2 and TRBJ2-5. Patients with persistent disease shared around 2,700 public clonotypes, outpacing the roughly 970 shared by new patients.

Libraries of TCR beta came from iRepertoire HTBI primers plus Arm-PCR of CDR3 regions. In TCRdb, the multiplex PCR reads were re-called with MiXCR into one record per CDR3 protein. The repertoire holds approximately 360,000 distinct CDR3 sequences, approximately 23% seen once, with approximately 28% in the top ten. Time point meaning: persistent/refractory GD, antithyroid drugs over 5 years with positive TRAb. Making the TCR library involved RNA that had been extracted from PBMCs. This specimen was peripheral blood mononuclear cells (PBMCs), taken when the disease was refractory, from a patient treated with antithyroid drugs. The receptor comes from a woman in her thirties or forties with Graves disease. The chain couples TRBV20-1 to TRBJ1-1; D not resolved. The DNA for the CDR3 is TGCAGTGCTAGAGGGTCATCGTTTACTGAAGCTTTCTTT. It is translated as CSARGSSFTEAFF.